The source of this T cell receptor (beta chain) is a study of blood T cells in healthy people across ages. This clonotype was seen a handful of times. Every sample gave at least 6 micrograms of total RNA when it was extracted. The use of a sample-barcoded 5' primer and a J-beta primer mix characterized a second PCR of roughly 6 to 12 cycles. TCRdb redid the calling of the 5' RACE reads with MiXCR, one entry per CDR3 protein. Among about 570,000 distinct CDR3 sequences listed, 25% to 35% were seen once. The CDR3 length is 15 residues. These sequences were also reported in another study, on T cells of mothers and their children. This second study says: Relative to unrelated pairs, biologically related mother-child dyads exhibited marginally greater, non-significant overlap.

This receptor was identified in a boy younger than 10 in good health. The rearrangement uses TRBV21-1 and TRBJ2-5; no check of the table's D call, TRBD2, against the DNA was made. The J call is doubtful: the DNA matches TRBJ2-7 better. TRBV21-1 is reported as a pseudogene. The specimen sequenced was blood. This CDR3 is CASSRLGQIRYEQYF. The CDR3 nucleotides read TGTGCCAGCAGCAGGTTAGGTCAGATCCGCTACGAGCAGTACTTC.